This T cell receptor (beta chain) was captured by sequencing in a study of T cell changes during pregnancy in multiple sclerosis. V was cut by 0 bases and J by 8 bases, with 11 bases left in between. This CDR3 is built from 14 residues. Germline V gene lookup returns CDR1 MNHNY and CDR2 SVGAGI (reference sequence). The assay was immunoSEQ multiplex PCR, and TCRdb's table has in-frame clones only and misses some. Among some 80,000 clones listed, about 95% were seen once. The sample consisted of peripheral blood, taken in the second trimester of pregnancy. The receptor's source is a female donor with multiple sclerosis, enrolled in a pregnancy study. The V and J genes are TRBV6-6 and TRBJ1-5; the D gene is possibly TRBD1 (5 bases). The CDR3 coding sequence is TGTGCCAGCAGTTACTCGGGGGGAAGGGAGCCCCAGCATTTT. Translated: CASSYSGGREPQHF.